This T cell receptor (beta chain) was identified in a study of radiation and T cells in renal cell carcinoma. The overall study: Nephrectomy followed 15 Gy stereotactic body radiation by 4 weeks. Study results and limitations: In blood, top tumor clones expanded by 2 weeks, shrinking by 4.

Notes on this clone: No antigen is known for it.

The repertoire was sequenced with immunoSEQ multiplex PCR; TCRdb's copy has only in-frame clones and lacks some. The sample records 150,000 to 180,000 clones, around 90% being singletons. V was trimmed by 3 bases and J by 4 bases, leaving 12 bases between them. From germline, CDR1 is SGHTA and CDR2 FQGNSA. The CDR3 has 14 residues. The time point denotes: blood 2 weeks post-SBRT. Treatment noted: 15 Gy SBRT to primary tumor, nephrectomy 4 weeks later. The tumor was a clear cell renal cell carcinoma. This clonotype originated in a woman in her 50s with renal cell carcinoma. The V and J genes are TRBV7-2 and TRBJ1-2, with D perhaps TRBD1 (5 bases). Sequenced here: blood, sampled from a patient whose treatment included radiotherapy and nephrectomy. For the CDR3, the DNA is TGTGCCAGCAGCTTCCCGACAGAGATCTATGGCTACACCTTC. As protein: CASSFPTEIYGYTF.